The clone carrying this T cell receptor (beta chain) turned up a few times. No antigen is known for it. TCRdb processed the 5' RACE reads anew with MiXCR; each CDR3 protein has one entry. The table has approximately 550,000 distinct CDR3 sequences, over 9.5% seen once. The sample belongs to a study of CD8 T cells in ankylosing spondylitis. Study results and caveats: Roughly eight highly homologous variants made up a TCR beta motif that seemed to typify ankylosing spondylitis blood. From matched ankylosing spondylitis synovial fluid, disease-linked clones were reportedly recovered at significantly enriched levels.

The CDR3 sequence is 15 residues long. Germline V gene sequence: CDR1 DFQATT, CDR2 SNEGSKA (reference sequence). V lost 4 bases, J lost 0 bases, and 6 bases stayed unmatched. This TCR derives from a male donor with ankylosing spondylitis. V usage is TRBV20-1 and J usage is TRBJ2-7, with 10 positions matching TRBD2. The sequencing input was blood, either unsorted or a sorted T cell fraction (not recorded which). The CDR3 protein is CSANVAGGRSYEQYV. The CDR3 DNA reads TGCAGTGCTAACGTAGCGGGAGGCCGCTCCTACGAGCAGTACGTC.